This entry concerns a single T cell receptor beta chain. Clones were sequenced by immunoSEQ multiplex PCR, and TCRdb holds only the in-frame ones, with some missing. The data show roughly 170,000 clones, with 88% seen just once and 20% to 30% held by the top ten. This CDR3 has 12 amino acids. V was pared by 2 bases and J by 3 bases, with 4 bases between. Germline V CDR1 and CDR2: SEHNR, FQNEAQ (reference sequence). The data belong to a study of blood T cell repertoires in COVID-19. Overall study: The United States, Italy and Spain were the sources of the acute and convalescent COVID-19 samples.

The receptor was derived from a man between 60 and 70 years old with acute or convalescent COVID-19. V and J are TRBV7-9 and TRBJ1-2; no clear D. The sequenced material came from peripheral blood. CDR3 sequence reads: CASSLSDYGYTF. CDR3 in DNA: TGTGCCAGCAGCTTAAGCGACTATGGCTACACCTTC.